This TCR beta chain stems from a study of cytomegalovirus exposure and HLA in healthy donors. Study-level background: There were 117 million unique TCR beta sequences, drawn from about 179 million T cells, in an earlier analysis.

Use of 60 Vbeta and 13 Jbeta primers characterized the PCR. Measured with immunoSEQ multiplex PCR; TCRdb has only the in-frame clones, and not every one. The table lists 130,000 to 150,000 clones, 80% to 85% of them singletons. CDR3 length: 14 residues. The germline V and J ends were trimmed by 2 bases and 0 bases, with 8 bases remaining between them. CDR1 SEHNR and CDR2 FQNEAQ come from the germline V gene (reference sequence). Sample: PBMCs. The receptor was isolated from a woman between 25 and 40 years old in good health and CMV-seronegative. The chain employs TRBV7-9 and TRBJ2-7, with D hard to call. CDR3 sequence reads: CASSLMPSSYEQYF. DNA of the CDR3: TGTGCCAGCAGCTTAATGCCGAGCTCCTACGAGCAGTACTTC.